Relative to its sample, the clone carrying this TCR beta chain is medium-sized. What it binds is unknown. TCRdb re-analysed the reads in MiXCR, keeping a single row per CDR3 protein. The sample includes 6,200 or so distinct CDR3 sequences, around 15% of them seen just once. This sample is part of a study of liver allograft versus peripheral blood T cells. Study-level information: Repertoires from peripheral blood of liver transplant recipients were compared with those inside their transplanted livers. Study-wide findings and caveats: Peripheral blood reportedly held T cell receptor repertoires that differed from those inside liver allografts.

The CDR3 totals 12 residues. The germline CDR1 and CDR2 sequences are MNHNS and SASEGT. Trimming cost V 1 base and J 3 bases, with 4 bases left between them. The TCR was taken from a human patient who had a liver transplant. A subset of T cells may come from the graft donor. V and J are TRBV6-1 and TRBJ2-7; D remains unclear. CDR3 nucleotide sequence: TGTGCCAGCAGTGAAGAAAGCTACGAGCAGTACTTC. Encoded protein: CASSEESYEQYF.